The clone carrying this TCR beta chain was found a few times. Its cognate antigen is unknown. TCRdb ran MiXCR on the 5' RACE reads and lists one entry per CDR3 protein. The sample records hundreds of thousands of distinct CDR3 sequences, about 12% being singletons. The data derive from a study of identical twins. General study results and limits: Possibly, invariant MAIT and iNKT cells partly confounded zero-insertion analyses. Sequences that were beta out-of-frame showed weaker excess twin sharing. Monozygotic twins shared more out-of-frame TCR alpha than recombination models predicted.

These data were likewise used in another study, on yellow fever vaccine responses in identical twins. That source notes: Reportedly, twins' vaccine T cell responses looked partly convergent and partly personalized.

This TCR derives from a woman younger than 35 in good health. Sequencing was carried out using CD8+ T cells sorted from blood.

In DNA, the CDR3 is TGTGCCAGCAGTGAAGCGCTTAGCGGGAGGCACTACAATGAGCAGTTCTTC. Translation: CASSEALSGRHYNEQFF. V is TRBV2 and J is TRBJ2-1; 10 nucleotides agree with TRBD2. Germline V gene sequence: CDR1 SNHLY, CDR2 FYNNEI. After removal of 0 bases from V and 3 bases from J, the junction contained 5 bases not matched to a gene. The CDR3 spans 17 residues. Drawing the rest from reference TRBV2 and TRBJ2-1, the complete variable domain is EPEVTQTPSHQVTQMGQEVILRCVPISNHLYFYWYRQILGQKVEFLVSFYNNEISEKSEIFDDQFSVERPDGSNFTLKIRSTKLEDSAMYFCASSEALSGRHYNEQFFGPGTRLTVL.